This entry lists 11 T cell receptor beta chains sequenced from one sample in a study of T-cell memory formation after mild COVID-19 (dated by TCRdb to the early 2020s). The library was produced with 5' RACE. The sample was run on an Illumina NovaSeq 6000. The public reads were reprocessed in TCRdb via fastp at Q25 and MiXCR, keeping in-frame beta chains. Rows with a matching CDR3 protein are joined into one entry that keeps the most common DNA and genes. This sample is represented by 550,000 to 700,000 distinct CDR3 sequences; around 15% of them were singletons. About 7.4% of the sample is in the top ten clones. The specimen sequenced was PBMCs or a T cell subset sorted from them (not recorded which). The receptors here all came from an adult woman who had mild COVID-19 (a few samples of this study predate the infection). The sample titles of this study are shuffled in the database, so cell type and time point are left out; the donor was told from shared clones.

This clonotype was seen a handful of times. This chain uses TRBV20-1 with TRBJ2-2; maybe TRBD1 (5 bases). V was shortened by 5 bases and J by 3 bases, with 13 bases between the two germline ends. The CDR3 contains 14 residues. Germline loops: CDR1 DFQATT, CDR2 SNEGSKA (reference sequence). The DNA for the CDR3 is TGCAGTGCTCCAGGGTATCTGGACACCGGGGAGCTGTTTTTT. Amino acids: CSAPGYLDTGELFF.

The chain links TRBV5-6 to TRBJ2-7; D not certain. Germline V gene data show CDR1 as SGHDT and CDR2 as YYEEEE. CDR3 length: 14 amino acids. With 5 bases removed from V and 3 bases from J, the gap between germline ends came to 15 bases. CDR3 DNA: TGTGCCAGCAGTCCCGTAGGAGCCGTCTACGAGCAGTACTTC. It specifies CASSPVGAVYEQYF.

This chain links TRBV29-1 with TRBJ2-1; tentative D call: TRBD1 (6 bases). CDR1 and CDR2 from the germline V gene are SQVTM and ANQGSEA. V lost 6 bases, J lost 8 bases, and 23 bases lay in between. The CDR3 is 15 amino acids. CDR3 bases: TGCAGCGTGGAAATAGGGGGACCCCGGGCCCATGAGCAGTTCTTC. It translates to CSVEIGGPRAHEQFF.

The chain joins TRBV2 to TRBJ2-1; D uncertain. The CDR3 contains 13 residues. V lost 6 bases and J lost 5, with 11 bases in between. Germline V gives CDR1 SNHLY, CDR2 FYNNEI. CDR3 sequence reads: CASRETSNNEQFF. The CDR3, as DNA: TGTGCCAGCAGGGAGACAAGTAACAATGAGCAGTTCTTC.

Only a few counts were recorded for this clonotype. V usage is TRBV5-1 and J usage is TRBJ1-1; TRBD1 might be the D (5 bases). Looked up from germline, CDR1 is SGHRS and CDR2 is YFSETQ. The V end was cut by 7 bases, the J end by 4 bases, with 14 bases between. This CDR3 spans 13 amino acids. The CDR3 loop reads CASGGAEGTEAFF. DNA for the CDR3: TGCGCCAGCGGAGGGGCTGAGGGCACTGAAGCTTTCTTT.

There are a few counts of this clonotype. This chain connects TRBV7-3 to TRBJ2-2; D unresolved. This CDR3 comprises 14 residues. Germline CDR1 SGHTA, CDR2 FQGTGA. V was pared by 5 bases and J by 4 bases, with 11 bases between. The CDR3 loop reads CASSPPGSTGELFF. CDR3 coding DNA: TGTGCCAGCAGCCCGCCGGGTTCCACCGGGGAGCTGTTTTTT.

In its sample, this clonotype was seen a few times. Written as DNA, the CDR3 is TGTGCCAGCAGCTTAGACGAGGTCGCGGGCGCTCGGTCACCCCTCCACTTT. Protein: CASSLDEVAGARSPLHF. The J gene is TRBJ1-6, the V gene TRBV7-9; unclear D gene. With 1 base removed from V and 10 bases from J, the gap between germline ends came to 20 bases. Germline V gene sequence: CDR1 SEHNR, CDR2 FQNEAQ (reference sequence). This CDR3 comprises 17 residues.

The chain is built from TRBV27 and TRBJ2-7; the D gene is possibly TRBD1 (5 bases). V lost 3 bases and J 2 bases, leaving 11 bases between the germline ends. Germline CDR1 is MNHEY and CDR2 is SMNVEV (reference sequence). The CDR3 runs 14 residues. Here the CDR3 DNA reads TGTGCCAGCAGTTTCCTTACAGGCGCCTACGAGCAGTACTTC. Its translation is CASSFLTGAYEQYF.

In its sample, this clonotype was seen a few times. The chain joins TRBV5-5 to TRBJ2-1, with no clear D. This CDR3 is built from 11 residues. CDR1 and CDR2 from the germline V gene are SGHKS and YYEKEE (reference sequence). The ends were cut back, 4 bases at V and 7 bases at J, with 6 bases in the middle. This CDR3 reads CASSQLNEQFF. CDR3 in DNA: TGTGCCAGCAGCCAACTAAATGAGCAGTTCTTC.

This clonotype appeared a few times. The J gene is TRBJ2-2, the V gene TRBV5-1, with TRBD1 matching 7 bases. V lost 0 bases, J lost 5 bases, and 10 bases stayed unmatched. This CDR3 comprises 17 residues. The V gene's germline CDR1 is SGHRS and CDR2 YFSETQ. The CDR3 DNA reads TGCGCCAGCAGCTTGGAAAAGGGGGCTCCGGATACCGGGGAGCTGTTTTTT. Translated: CASSLEKGAPDTGELFF.

In DNA, the CDR3 is TGTGCCAGCAGTGCCTCCGGGACAGGGATGTATGAGCAGTTCTTC. This gives the protein CASSASGTGMYEQFF. The chain employs TRBV6-1 and TRBJ2-1, with 9 nucleotides matching TRBD1. The CDR3 consists of 15 residues. Trimming cost V 4 bases and J 8 bases; bases outside gene matches: 9. Germline V gene data show CDR1 as MNHNS and CDR2 as SASEGT.